This T cell receptor (beta chain) was captured in a study of blood T cell repertoires in COVID-19. Study at large: Whether acute or convalescent, the COVID-19 samples came from the United States, Italy and Spain. T cells, B-cell-depleted T cells, or PBMCs supplied cDNA or gDNA.

Methods used by the authors: Amplification of reference gene primers provided the estimated nucleated cell counts. The data were produced by immunoSEQ multiplex PCR, yet TCRdb's version contains in-frame clones alone and is incomplete. V and J calls plus clone size are reproduced from that table; the DNA served to infer D and trimming. The table records around 65,000 clones, around four fifths of them present only once. Trimming took off 8 bases at V and 7 bases at J, with 11 bases between the two ends. Looked up from germline, CDR1 is KGHSH and CDR2 is LQKENI. The length of the CDR3 is 11 residues. The source is a man in his 70s with acute or convalescent COVID-19. The gene calls are TRBV18 and TRBJ1-1; D remains ambiguous. Sequencing was performed on peripheral blood. For the CDR3, the DNA is TGTGCCAGCCTTTCCCAGGTTGAAGCTTTCTTT. Protein: CASLSQVEAFF.